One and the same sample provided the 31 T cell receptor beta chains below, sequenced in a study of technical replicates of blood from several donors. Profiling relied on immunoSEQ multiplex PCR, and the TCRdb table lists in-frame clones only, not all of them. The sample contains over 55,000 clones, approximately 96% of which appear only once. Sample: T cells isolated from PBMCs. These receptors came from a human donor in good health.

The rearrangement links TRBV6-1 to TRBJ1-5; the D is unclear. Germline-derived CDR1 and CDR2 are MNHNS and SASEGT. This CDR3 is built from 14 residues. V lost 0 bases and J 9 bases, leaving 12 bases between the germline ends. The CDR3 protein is CASSEASRSGPQHF. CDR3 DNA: TGTGCCAGCAGTGAAGCTTCGCGCTCGGGGCCCCAGCATTTT.

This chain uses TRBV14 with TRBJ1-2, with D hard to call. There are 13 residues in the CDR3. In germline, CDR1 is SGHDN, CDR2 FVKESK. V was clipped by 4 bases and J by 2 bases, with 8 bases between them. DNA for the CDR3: TGTGCCAGCAGCCCAGCGGAAAACTATGGCTACACCTTC. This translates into CASSPAENYGYTF.

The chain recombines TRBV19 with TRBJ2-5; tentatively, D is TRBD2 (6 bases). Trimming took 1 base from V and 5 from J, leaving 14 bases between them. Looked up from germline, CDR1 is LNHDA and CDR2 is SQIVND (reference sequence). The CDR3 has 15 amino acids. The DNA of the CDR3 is TGTGCCAGTAGTATAGCGGGCGGGATTGACGAGACCCAGTACTTC. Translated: CASSIAGGIDETQYF.

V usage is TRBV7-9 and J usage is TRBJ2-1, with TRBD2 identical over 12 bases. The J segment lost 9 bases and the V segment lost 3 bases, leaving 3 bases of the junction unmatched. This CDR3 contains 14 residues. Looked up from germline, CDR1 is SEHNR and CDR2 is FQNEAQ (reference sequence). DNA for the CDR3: TGTGCCAGCAGCTTTTCTAGCGGGGGGGGTGAGCAGTTCTTC. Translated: CASSFSSGGGEQFF.

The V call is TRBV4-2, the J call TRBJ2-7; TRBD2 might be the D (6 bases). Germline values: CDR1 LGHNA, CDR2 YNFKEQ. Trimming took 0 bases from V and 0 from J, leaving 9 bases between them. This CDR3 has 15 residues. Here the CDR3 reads CASSQDLANSYEQYF. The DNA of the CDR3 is TGTGCCAGCAGCCAAGATCTAGCGAACTCCTACGAGCAGTACTTC.

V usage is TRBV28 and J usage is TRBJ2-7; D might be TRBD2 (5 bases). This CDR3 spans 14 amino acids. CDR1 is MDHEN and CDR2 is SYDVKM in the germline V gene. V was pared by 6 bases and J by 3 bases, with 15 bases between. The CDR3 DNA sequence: TGTGCCAGCAGCCCCGGACTCAACCACTACGAGCAGTACTTC. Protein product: CASSPGLNHYEQYF.

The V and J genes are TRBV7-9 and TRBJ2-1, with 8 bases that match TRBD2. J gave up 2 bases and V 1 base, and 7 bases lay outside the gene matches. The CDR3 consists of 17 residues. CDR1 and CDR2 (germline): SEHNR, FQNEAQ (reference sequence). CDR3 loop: CASSLGTSGGTYNEQFF. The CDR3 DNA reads TGTGCCAGCAGCTTAGGAACTAGCGGAGGAACCTACAATGAGCAGTTCTTC.

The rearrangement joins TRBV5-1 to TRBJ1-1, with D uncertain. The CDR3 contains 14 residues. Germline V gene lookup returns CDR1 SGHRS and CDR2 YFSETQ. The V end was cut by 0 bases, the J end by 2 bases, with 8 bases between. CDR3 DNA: TGCGCCAGCAGCTTGGCCCATCAAAACACTGAAGCTTTCTTT. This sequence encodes CASSLAHQNTEAFF.

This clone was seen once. DNA of the CDR3: TGCGCCAGCAGCCGACCGGGACAGCTACGTGGCTACACCTTC. Translating gives CASSRPGQLRGYTF. This chain links TRBV4-1 with TRBJ1-2, with 7 positions matching TRBD1. V shed 4 bases and J 7 bases; nucleotides not matched to a gene: 9. The CDR3 has 14 residues. The germline gives CDR1 MGHRA, CDR2 YSYEKL.

CDR3 loop: CASSQGGMGNYEQYF. The CDR3 coding sequence is TGTGCCAGCAGCCAAGGCGGGATGGGGAACTACGAGCAGTACTTC. The chain recombines TRBV4-2 with TRBJ2-7; tentative D call: TRBD2 (6 bases). V lost 1 base and J lost 3, with 13 bases in between. The CDR3 runs to 15 residues. From germline, CDR1 is LGHNA and CDR2 YNFKEQ.

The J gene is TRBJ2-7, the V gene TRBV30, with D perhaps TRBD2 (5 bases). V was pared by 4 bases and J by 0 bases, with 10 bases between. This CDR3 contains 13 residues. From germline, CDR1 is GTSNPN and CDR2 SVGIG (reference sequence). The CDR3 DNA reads TGTGCCTGGAAGACGGGAAGCTCCTACGAGCAGTACTTC. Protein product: CAWKTGSSYEQYF.

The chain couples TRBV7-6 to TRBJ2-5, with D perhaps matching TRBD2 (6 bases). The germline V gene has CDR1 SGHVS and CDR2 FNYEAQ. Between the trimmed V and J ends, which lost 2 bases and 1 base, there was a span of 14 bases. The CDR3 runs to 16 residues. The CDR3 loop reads CASSLNEGGAQETQYF. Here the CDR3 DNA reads TGTGCCAGCAGCTTAAACGAGGGCGGGGCCCAAGAGACCCAGTACTTC. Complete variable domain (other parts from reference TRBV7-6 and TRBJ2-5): GAGVSQSPRYKVTKRGQDVALRCDPISGHVSLYWYRQALGQGPEFLTYFNYEAQQDKSGLPNDRFSAERPEGSISTLTIQRTEQRDSAMYRCASSLNEGGAQETQYFGPGTRLLVL.

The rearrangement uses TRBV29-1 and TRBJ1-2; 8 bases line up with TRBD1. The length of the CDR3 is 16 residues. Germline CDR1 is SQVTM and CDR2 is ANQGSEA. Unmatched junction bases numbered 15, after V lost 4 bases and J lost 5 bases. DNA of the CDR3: TGCAGCGTTGGGGGCTCCCTGCGGGACAGGCCGTATGGCTACACCTTC. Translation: CSVGGSLRDRPYGYTF.

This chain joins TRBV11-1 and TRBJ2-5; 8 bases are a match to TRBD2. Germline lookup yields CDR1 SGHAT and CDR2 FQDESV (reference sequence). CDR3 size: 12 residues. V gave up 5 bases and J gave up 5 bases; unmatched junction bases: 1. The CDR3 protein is CASSRGGETQYF. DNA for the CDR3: TGTGCCAGCAGCCGCGGGGGGGAGACCCAGTACTTC. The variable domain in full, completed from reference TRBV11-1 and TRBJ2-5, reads EAEVAQSPRYKITEKSQAVAFWCDPISGHATLYWYRQILGQGPELLVQFQDESVVDDSQLPKDRFSAERLKGVDSTLKIQPAELGDSAMYLCASSRGGETQYFGPGTRLLVL.

The CDR3 DNA reads as TGTGCCAGCAGATATACGCAGGGGGTTGGAGAGACCCAGTACTTC. Encoded protein: CASRYTQGVGETQYF. The J gene is TRBJ2-5, the V gene TRBV6-5; the match to TRBD1 covers 7 bases. Germline values: CDR1 MNHEY, CDR2 SVGAGI. The CDR3 runs 15 residues. Trimming took 6 bases from V and 4 from J; bases not matched to a gene: 11.

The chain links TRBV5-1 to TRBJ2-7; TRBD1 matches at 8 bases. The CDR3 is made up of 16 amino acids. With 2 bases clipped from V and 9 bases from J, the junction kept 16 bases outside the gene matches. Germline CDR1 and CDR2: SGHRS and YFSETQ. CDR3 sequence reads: CASSLSGTGPSRGQYF. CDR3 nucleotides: TGCGCCAGCAGCTTATCCGGGACAGGCCCTTCTCGGGGGCAGTACTTC.

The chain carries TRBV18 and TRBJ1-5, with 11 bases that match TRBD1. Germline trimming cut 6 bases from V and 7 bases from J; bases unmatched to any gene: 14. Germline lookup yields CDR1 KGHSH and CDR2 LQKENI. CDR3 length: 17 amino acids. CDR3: CASSPGTGGSKGQPQHF. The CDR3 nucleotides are TGTGCCAGCTCTCCCGGGACAGGGGGAAGTAAGGGGCAGCCCCAGCATTTT.

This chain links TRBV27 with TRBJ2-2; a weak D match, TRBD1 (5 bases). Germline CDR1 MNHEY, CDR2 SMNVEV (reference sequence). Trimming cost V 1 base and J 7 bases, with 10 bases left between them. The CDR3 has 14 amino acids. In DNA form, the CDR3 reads TGTGCCAGCAGTTTATGGGGCCAGGGCGGGGAGCTGTTTTTT. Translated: CASSLWGQGGELFF.

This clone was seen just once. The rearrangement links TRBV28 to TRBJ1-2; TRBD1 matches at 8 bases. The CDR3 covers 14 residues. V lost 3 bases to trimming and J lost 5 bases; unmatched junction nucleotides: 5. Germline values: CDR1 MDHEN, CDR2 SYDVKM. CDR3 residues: CASSFWTGPYGYTF. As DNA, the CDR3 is TGTGCCAGCAGTTTTTGGACAGGGCCTTATGGCTACACCTTC.

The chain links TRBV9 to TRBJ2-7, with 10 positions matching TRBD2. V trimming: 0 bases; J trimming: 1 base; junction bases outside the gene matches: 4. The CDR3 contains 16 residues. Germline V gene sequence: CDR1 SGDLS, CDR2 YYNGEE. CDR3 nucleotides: TGTGCCAGCAGCGTAGAATTAGCGGGAGGATCCTACGAGCAGTACTTC. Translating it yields CASSVELAGGSYEQYF.

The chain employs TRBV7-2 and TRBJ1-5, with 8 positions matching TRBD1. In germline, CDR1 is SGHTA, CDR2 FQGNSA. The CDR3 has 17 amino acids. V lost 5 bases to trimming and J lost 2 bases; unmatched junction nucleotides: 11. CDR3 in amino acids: CASSPPTGGSGNQPQHF. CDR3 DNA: TGTGCCAGCAGCCCCCCTACAGGGGGTTCTGGCAATCAGCCCCAGCATTTT.

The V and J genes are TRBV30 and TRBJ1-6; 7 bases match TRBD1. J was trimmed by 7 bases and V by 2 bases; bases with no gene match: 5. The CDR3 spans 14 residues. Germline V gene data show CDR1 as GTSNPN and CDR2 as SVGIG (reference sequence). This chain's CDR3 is CAWSPGQSNSPLHF. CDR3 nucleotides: TGTGCCTGGAGTCCGGGACAGTCGAATTCACCCCTCCACTTT.

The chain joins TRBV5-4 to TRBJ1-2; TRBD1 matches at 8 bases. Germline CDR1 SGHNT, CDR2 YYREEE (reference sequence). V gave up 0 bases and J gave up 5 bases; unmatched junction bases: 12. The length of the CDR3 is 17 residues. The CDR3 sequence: CASSLESWAGGGYGYTF. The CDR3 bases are TGTGCCAGCAGCTTGGAGAGTTGGGCAGGGGGCGGTTATGGCTACACCTTC.

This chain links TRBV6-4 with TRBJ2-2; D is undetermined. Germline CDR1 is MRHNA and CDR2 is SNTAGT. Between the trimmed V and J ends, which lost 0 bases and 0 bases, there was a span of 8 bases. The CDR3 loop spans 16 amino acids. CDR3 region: CASSDSKLSNTGELFF. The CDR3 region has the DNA TGTGCCAGCAGTGACTCGAAGCTTTCGAACACCGGGGAGCTGTTTTTT.

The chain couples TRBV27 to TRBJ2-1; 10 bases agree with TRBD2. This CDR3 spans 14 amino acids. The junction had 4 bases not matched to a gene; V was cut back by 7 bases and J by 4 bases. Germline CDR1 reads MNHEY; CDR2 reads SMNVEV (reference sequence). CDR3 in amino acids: CASNPSGGYNEQFF. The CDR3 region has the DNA TGTGCCAGCAACCCTAGCGGGGGTTACAATGAGCAGTTCTTC.

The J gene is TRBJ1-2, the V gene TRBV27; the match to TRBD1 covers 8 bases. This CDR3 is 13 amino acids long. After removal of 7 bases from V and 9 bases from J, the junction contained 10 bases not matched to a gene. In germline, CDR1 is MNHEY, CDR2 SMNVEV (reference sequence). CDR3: CASTSGQGGRYTF. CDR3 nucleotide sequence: TGTGCCAGCACTTCCGGACAGGGAGGGCGCTACACCTTC.

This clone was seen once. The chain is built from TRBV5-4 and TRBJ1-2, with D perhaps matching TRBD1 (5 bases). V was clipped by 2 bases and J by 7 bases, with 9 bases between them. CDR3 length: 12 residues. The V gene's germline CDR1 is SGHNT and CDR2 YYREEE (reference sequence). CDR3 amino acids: CASSFRESGYTF. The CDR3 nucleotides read TGTGCCAGCAGCTTCAGGGAAAGTGGCTACACCTTC. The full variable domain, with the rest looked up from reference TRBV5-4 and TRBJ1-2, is ETGVTQSPTHLIKTRGQQVTLRCSSQSGHNTVSWYQQALGQGPQFIFQYYREEENGRGNFPPRFSGLQFPNYSSELNVNALELDDSALYLCASSFRESGYTFGSGTRLTVV.

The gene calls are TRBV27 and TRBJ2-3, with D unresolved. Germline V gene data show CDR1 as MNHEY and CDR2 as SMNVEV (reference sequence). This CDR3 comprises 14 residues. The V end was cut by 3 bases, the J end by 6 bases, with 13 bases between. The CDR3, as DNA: TGTGCCAGCAGTTTGGCCCGACCCAGGGATACGCAGTATTTT. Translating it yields CASSLARPRDTQYF.

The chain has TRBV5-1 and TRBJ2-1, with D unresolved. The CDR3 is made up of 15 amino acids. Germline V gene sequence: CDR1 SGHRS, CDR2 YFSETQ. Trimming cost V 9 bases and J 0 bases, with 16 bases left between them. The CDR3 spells CAIMPERVSYNEQFF. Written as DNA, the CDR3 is TGCGCCATCATGCCCGAGCGAGTCTCCTACAATGAGCAGTTCTTC.

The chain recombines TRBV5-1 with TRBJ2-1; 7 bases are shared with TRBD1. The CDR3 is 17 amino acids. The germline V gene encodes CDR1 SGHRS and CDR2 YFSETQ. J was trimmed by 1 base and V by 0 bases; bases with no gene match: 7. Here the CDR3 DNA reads TGCGCCAGCAGCTTGGGTCCGACAGGGCCTTCCTACAATGAGCAGTTCTTC. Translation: CASSLGPTGPSYNEQFF.

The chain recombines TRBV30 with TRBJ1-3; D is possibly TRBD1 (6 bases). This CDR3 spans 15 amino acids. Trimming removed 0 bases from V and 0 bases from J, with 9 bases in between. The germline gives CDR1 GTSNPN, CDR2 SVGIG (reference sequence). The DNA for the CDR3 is TGTGCCTGGAGTGTGGGGGCAGCCTCTGGAAACACCATATATTTT. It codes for CAWSVGAASGNTIYF.